The present entry profiles one TCR beta chain with its context. Its antigen is unknown. This CDR3 comprises 14 residues. V lost 5 bases to trimming and J lost 6 bases, with 15 bases between them. Germline CDR1 SGDLS, CDR2 YYNGEE. This specimen belongs to a study of OX40 agonist ivuxolimab in advanced cancers. Study at large: It was ivuxolimab, an agonistic anti-OX40 (CD134) antibody, that patients were treated with. Findings and caveats of the study: CD4+ and CD8+ blood T cells expanded clonally by week 6 at 0.1 to 3.0 mg/kg. Also showing low normalized T-cell clonal expansion were some of the nonresponders.

Generated by immunoSEQ multiplex PCR, the TCRdb table keeps only in-frame clones and is missing some. The profile shows about 73,000 clones, around 85% of them singletons. V is TRBV9 and J is TRBJ1-3, with a weak D call TRBD1 (6 bases). Source: CD4+ or CD8+ T cells sorted from blood, taken in a trial of the OX40 agonist ivuxolimab. The clonotype comes from an adult with an advanced solid tumor such as melanoma, head and neck, liver or kidney cancer. The CDR3 spells CASSSRDNLNTIYF. Written as DNA, the CDR3 is TGTGCCAGCAGTTCCAGGGACAATTTAAACACCATATATTTT. Supplemented by reference TRBV9 and TRBJ1-3, the full variable domain reads DSGVTQTPKHLITATGQRVTLRCSPRSGDLSVYWYQQSLDQGLQFLIQYYNGEERAKGNILERFSAQQFPDLHSELNLSSLELGDSALYFCASSSRDNLNTIYFGEGSWLTVV.